The rows below give T cell receptor beta chains drawn from one sample of a study of blood T cells in healthy people across ages. One entry per CDR3 protein results from TCRdb running MiXCR on the 5' RACE reads. The data contain around 650,000 distinct CDR3 sequences, 40% to 45% of them seen just once; the ten biggest clones take up 30%. The source material was blood. Receptors originate from a man older than 75 in good health. Both conserved end residues are part of each CDR3. A D gene is named only where the DNA matches it firmly. Some rows have no size entry. The others give once, few or many, or a class for an expanded clone.

j_gene,d_gene,abundance,v_gene,CDR3nt,CDR3aa
TRBJ1-2,.,few,TRBV7-2,TGTGCCAGCAGCTTGCAGCGGGTAGGCTACACCTTC,CASSLQRVGYTF
TRBJ2-3,TRBD1,few,TRBV7-2,TGTGCCAGCAGCTCCCGGGACAGGGGCCCAGATACGCAGTATTTT,CASSSRDRGPDTQYF
TRBJ2-1,TRBD1,few,TRBV24-1,TGTGCCACCAGTGATAATAACAGGGGAACCTACAATGAGCAGTTCTTC,CATSDNNRGTYNEQFF
TRBJ2-7,TRBD2,few,TRBV20-1,TGCAGTGCCGGGACTAGCCATTCCTACGAGCAGTACTTC,CSAGTSHSYEQYF
TRBJ2-1,TRBD1,few,TRBV4-3,TGCGCCCGCAGCCAAGGGTTCCGGGACAGAGACAATGAGCAGTTCTTC,CARSQGFRDRDNEQFF
TRBJ1-1,.,many,TRBV28,TGTGCCAGCAGTTTATTCGGGGGCACTGAAGCTTTCTTT,CASSLFGGTEAFF
TRBJ1-1,.,.,TRBV12-3/TRBV12-4,TGTGCCAGCACCTCACGGGGACTCTTGAACACTGAAGCTTTCTTT,CASTSRGLLNTEAFF
TRBJ2-1,TRBD2,.,TRBV7-6,TGTGCCAGCAGCCAAAGTAGCGGGAGGGGTGTGGGCAATGAGCAGTTCTTC,CASSQSSGRGVGNEQFF
TRBJ1-6,.,many,TRBV9,TGTGCCAGCAGCGTCGGCAGGGATAATTCACCCCTCCACTTT,CASSVGRDNSPLHF
TRBJ2-7,.,.,TRBV11-1,TGTGCCAGCAGCAAACGGGGTTTCGAGCAGTACTTC,CASSKRGFEQYF
TRBJ1-1,.,.,TRBV28,TGTGCCAGCACCAGATCTACCGGGACGGGTGGAGAAGCTTTCTTT,CASTRSTGTGGEAFF
TRBJ1-4,.,few,TRBV12-5,TGTGCTAGTGGTTTGGGAGTCGGAGCCGCAACTAATGAAAAACTGTTTTTT,CASGLGVGAATNEKLFF
TRBJ2-5,.,.,TRBV21-1,TGTGCCAGCAGCAGTGACAGGAGGAGAAGGGAGACCCAGTACTTC,CASSSDRRRRETQYF
TRBJ2-7,.,.,TRBV20-1,TGCAGTGCCCCCGCCAGCTCCTACGAGCAGTACTTC,CSAPASSYEQYF
TRBJ2-1,TRBD2,.,TRBV6-2/TRBV6-3,TGTGCCAGCAGTTCGGGACTAGCGGGGGCGACGAGGGGGAATGAGCAGTTCTTC,CASSSGLAGATRGNEQFF
TRBJ1-5,.,.,TRBV20-1,TGCAGTGATAGAGAATTGGGGGCGCGGAATCAGCCCCAGCATTTT,CSDRELGARNQPQHF
TRBJ2-5,.,few,TRBV2,TGTGCCAGCAGTGAAATGGAGGAGACCCAGTACTTC,CASSEMEETQYF
TRBJ1-1,TRBD1,.,TRBV29-1,TGCAGCGTGAACAGGGGGCAAGGGAACACTGAAGCTTTCTTT,CSVNRGQGNTEAFF
TRBJ2-1,TRBD1,.,TRBV11-2,TGTGCCAGCAGTTACGGGACAGGGAGCAATGAGCAGTTCTTC,CASSYGTGSNEQFF
TRBJ2-7,TRBD1,.,TRBV7-2,TGTGCCAGCAGCTTAGAGGGACAGAGAACCTACGAGCAGTACTTC,CASSLEGQRTYEQYF
TRBJ2-3,.,many,TRBV6-6,TGTGCCAGCAGCTCCACCGGGGACACAACAGATACGCAGTATTTT,CASSSTGDTTDTQYF
TRBJ2-5,TRBD1,.,TRBV28,TGTGCCAGCAGCCAAGCGGGACAGGGAGTCGACAAGCAGTACTTC,CASSQAGQGVDKQYF
TRBJ1-5,.,.,TRBV20-1,TGCAGTGTCACCACTGGAGACAGAATGGTTCAGCCCCAGCATTTT,CSVTTGDRMVQPQHF
TRBJ2-1,TRBD2,few,TRBV7-3,TGTGCCAGCAGGCTTCCATATACCGGGACTAGCGGGAGGAATGAGCAGTTCTTC,CASRLPYTGTSGRNEQFF
TRBJ1-2,TRBD1,.,TRBV5-1,TGCGCCAGCAGCTTGGATGGACAGGGGGCCCGTAACTATGGCTACACCTTC,CASSLDGQGARNYGYTF
TRBJ2-7,TRBD2,few,TRBV6-2/TRBV6-3,TGTGCCAGCAGCGACAGGCCGAGACTAGCGGGAACAACCGAGCAGTACTTC,CASSDRPRLAGTTEQYF
TRBJ2-1,TRBD1,few,TRBV18,TGTGCCAGCTCACCGGGGACAGGCGCCTACAATGAGCAGTTCTTC,CASSPGTGAYNEQFF
TRBJ2-2,.,.,TRBV15,TGTGCCACCAGCACATACACCGGGGAGCTGTTTTTT,CATSTYTGELFF
TRBJ2-3,.,few,TRBV2,TGTGCCAGCACCCCGACGGAACTAGCAGCTAGCACAGATACGCAGTATTTT,CASTPTELAASTDTQYF
TRBJ2-7,TRBD1,few,TRBV6-5,TGTGCCAGCACCCCGGGACAGGGCCCCTACGAGCAGTACTTC,CASTPGQGPYEQYF
TRBJ2-5,TRBD1,few,TRBV20-1,TGCAGTGCTCGTTGGGGACAGGGTAGGGGGACCCAGTACTTC,CSARWGQGRGTQYF
TRBJ2-3,TRBD1,few,TRBV20-1,TGCAGTGCACATAGACAGGGGCCCACAGATACGCAGTATTTT,CSAHRQGPTDTQYF
TRBJ1-4,TRBD1,once,TRBV20-1,TGCAGTGCTACTGGACAGGGTTCAAGTGAAAAACTGTTTTTT,CSATGQGSSEKLFF
TRBJ2-3,TRBD2,.,TRBV7-6,TGTGCCAGCAGCCCGAGTCGGCTAGCGGGAGGGCCGACAGATACGCAGTATTTT,CASSPSRLAGGPTDTQYF
TRBJ2-4,.,few,TRBV5-5,TGTGCCAGCAGCTTTCTCGAGCGACTAGCCAAAAACATTCAGTACTTC,CASSFLERLAKNIQYF
TRBJ1-4,.,few,TRBV27,TGTGCCAGCAGACCTATAGGGGGGGAAGCTAATGAAAAACTGTTTTTT,CASRPIGGEANEKLFF
TRBJ2-3,.,.,TRBV7-2,TGTGCCATCAGCGTAGCGTACAGCACAGATACGCAGTATTTT,CAISVAYSTDTQYF
TRBJ2-7,TRBD2,few,TRBV20-1,TGCAGTGCGATGTTCAGGACTAGCGGGAGTCACCCCTACGAGCAGTACTTC,CSAMFRTSGSHPYEQYF
TRBJ2-3,TRBD2,.,TRBV20-1,TGCAGTGCTAGACCTAGCGGCAGCACAGATACGCAGTATTTT,CSARPSGSTDTQYF
TRBJ2-7,TRBD2,.,TRBV6-5,TGTGCCAGCAGTCATACTCCATACCTAGCGGAGGGGACCTACGAGCAGTACTTC,CASSHTPYLAEGTYEQYF
TRBJ1-3,.,.,TRBV7-9,TGTGCCAGCAGCTTAGTTCGCCAATCTGGAAACACCATATATTTT,CASSLVRQSGNTIYF
TRBJ2-1,TRBD2,few,TRBV27,TGTGCCAGCATCTCAGGGCGAGCGGACGGGAGGCATGAGCAGTTCTTC,CASISGRADGRHEQFF